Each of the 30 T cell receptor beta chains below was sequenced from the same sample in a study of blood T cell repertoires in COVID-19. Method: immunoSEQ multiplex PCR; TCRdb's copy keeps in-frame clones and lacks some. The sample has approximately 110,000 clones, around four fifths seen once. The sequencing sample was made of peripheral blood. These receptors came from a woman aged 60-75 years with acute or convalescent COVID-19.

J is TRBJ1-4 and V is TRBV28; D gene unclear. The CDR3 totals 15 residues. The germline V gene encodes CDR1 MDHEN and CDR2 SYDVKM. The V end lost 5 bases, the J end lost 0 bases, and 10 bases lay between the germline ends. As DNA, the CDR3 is TGTGCCAGCAGTCCCCCGAGGTCAACTAATGAAAAACTGTTTTTT. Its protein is CASSPPRSTNEKLFF.

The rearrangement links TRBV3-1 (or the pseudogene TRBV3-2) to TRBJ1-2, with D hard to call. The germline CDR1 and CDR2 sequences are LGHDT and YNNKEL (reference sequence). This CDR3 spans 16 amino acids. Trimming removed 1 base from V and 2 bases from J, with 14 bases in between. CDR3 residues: CASSQVAGSSNYGYTF. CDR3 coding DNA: TGTGCCAGCAGCCAAGTAGCGGGCAGCTCGAACTATGGCTACACCTTC.

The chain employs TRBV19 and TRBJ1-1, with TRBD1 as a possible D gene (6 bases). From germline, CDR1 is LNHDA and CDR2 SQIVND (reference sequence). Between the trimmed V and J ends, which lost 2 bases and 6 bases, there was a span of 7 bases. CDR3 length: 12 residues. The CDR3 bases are TGTGCCAGTAGTATAAGGACAGCTGAAGCTTTCTTT. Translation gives CASSIRTAEAFF. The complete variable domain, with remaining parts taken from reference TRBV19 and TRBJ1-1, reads DGGITQSPKYLFRKEGQNVTLSCEQNLNHDAMYWYRQDPGQGLRLIYYSQIVNDFQKGDIAEGYSVSREKKESFPLTVTSAQKNPTAFYLCASSIRTAEAFFGQGTRLTVV.

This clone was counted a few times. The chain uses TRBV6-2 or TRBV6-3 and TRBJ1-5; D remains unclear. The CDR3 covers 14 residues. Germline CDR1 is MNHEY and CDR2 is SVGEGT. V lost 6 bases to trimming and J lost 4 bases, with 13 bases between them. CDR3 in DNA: TGTGCCAGCAGCCGCCACGCCGAGAATCAGCCCCAGCATTTT. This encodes CASSRHAENQPQHF.

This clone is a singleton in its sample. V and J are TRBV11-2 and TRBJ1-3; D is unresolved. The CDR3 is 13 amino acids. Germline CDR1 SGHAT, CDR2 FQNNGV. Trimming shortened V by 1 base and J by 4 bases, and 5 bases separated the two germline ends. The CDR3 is CASSLGGGNTIYF. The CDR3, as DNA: TGTGCCAGCAGCTTAGGAGGAGGAAACACCATATATTTT. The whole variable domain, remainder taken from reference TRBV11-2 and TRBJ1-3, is EAGVAQSPRYKIIEKRQSVAFWCNPISGHATLYWYQQILGQGPKLLIQFQNNGVVDDSQLPKDRFSAERLKGVDSTLKIQPAKLEDSAVYLCASSLGGGNTIYFGEGSWLTVV.

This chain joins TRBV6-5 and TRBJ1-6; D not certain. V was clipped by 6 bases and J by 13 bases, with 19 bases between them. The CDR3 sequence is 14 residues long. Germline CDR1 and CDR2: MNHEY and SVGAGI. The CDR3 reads CASRAVVEVGPLHF. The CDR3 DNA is TGTGCCAGCAGGGCCGTGGTGGAGGTGGGTCCCCTCCACTTT.

The CDR3 sequence is CASRSGILSTDTQYF. In DNA, the CDR3 is TGCGCCAGCAGGAGCGGGATTCTAAGCACAGATACGCAGTATTTT. The chain recombines TRBV5-1 with TRBJ2-3; 7 bases map to TRBD2. After removal of 5 bases from V and 0 bases from J, the junction contained 6 bases not matched to a gene. Germline CDR1 reads SGHRS; CDR2 reads YFSETQ. The CDR3 spans 15 residues. The full variable domain, rest sourced from reference TRBV5-1 and TRBJ2-3, is KAGVTQTPRYLIKTRGQQVTLSCSPISGHRSVSWYQQTPGQGLQFLFEYFSETQRNKGNFPGRFSGRQFSNSRSEMNVSTLELGDSALYLCASRSGILSTDTQYFGPGTRLTVL.

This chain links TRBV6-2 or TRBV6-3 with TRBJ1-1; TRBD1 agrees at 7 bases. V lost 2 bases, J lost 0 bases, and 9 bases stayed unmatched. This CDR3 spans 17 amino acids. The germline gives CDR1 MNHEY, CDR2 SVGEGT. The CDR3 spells CASSYPTGLGMNTEAFF. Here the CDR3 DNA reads TGTGCCAGCAGTTACCCGACAGGGCTAGGGATGAACACTGAAGCTTTCTTT.

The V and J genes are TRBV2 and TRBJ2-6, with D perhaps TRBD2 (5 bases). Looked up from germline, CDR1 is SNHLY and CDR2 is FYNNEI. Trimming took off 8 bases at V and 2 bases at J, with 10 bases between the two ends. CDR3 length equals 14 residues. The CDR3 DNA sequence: TGTGCCAGCTCCCGGGGAACTGGGGCCAACGTCCTGACTTTC. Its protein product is CASSRGTGANVLTF.

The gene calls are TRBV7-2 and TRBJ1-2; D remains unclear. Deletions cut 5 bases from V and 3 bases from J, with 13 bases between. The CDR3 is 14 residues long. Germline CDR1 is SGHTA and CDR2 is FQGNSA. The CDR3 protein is CASSPGGGHYGYTF. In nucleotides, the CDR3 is TGTGCCAGCAGCCCCGGTGGAGGGCACTATGGCTACACCTTC.

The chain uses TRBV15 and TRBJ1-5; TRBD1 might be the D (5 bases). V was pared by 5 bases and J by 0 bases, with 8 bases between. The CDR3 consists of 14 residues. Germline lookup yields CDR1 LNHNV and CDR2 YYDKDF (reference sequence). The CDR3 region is CATSRGHSNQPQHF. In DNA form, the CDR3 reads TGTGCCACCAGCCGCGGACATAGCAATCAGCCCCAGCATTTT.

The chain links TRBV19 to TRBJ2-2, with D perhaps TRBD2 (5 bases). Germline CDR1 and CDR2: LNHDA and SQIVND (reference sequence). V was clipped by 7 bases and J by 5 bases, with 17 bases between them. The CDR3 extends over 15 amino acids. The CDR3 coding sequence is TGTGCCAGTAATATTCCCGGGGTAAGGACCGGGGAGCTGTTTTTT. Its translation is CASNIPGVRTGELFF.

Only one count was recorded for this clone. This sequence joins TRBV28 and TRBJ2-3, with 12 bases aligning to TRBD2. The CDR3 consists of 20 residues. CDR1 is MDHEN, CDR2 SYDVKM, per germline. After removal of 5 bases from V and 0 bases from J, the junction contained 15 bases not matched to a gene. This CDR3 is CASSPPLAGGPFFSTDTQYF. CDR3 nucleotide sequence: TGTGCCAGCAGTCCTCCCCTAGCGGGAGGGCCTTTTTTTAGCACAGATACGCAGTATTTT.

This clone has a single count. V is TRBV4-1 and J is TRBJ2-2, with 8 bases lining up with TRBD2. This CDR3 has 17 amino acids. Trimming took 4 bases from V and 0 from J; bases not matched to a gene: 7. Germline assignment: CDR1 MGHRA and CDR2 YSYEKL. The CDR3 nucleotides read TGCGCCAGCAGCCGACAAACTAGCGGCTCGAACACCGGGGAGCTGTTTTTT. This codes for CASSRQTSGSNTGELFF.

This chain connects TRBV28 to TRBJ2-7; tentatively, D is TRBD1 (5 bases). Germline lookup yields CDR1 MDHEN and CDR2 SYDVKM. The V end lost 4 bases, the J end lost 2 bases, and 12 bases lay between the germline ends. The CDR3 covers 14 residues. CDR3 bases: TGTGCCAGCAGTTACCTCTCCAGGGCCTACGAGCAGTACTTC. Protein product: CASSYLSRAYEQYF.

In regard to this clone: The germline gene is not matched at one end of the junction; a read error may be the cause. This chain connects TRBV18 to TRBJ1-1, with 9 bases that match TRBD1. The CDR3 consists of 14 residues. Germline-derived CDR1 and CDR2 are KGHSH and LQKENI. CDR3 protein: CASSPRQGDTEAFF. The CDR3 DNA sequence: TGTGCCAGCTCGCCACGACAGGGGGACACTGAAGCTTTCTTT. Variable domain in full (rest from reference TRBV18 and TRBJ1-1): NAGVMQNPRHLVRRRGQEARLRCSPMKGHSHVYWYRQLPEEGLKFMVYLQKENIIDESGMPKERFSAEFPKEGPSILRIQQVVRGDSAAYFCASSPRQGDTEAFFGQGTRLTVV.

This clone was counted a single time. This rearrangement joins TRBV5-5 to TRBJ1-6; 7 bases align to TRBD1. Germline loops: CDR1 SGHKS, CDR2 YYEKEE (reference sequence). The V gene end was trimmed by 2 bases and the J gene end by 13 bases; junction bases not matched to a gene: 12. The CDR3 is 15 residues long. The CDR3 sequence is CASSLTNRGPDPLHF. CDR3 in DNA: TGTGCCAGCAGCTTAACCAACAGGGGTCCGGATCCCCTCCACTTT. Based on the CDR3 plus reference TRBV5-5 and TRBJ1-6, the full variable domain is DAGVTQSPTHLIKTRGQQVTLRCSPISGHKSVSWYQQVLGQGPQFIFQYYEKEERGRGNFPDRFSARQFPNYSSELNVNALLLGDSALYLCASSLTNRGPDPLHFGNGTRLTVT.

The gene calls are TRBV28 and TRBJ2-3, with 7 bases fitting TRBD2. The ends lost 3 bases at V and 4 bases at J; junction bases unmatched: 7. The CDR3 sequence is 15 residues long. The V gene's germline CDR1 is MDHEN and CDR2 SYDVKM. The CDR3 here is CASSLWEGQADTQYF. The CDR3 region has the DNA TGTGCCAGCAGTTTGTGGGAGGGCCAAGCAGATACGCAGTATTTT.

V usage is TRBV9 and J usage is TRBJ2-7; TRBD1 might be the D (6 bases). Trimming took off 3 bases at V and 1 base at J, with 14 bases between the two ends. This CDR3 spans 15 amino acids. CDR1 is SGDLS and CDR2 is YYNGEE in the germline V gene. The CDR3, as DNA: TGTGCCAGCAGCGCCGAAGGACAGAATTCCTACGAGCAGTACTTC. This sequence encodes CASSAEGQNSYEQYF.

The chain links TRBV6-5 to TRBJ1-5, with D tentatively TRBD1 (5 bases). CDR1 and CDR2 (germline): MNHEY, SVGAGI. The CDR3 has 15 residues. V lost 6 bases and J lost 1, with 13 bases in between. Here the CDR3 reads CASRTGEASNQPQHF. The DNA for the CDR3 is TGTGCCAGCAGAACGGGGGAGGCCAGCAATCAGCCCCAGCATTTT.

This CDR3 reads CASSFRGQETQYF. The CDR3 nucleotides are TGTGCCAGCAGCTTTAGGGGACAAGAGACCCAGTACTTC. The chain employs TRBV5-5 and TRBJ2-5, with a weak D call TRBD1 (5 bases). This CDR3 has 13 amino acids. CDR1 is SGHKS and CDR2 is YYEKEE in the germline V gene (reference sequence). V lost 2 bases and J lost 2, with 7 bases in between.

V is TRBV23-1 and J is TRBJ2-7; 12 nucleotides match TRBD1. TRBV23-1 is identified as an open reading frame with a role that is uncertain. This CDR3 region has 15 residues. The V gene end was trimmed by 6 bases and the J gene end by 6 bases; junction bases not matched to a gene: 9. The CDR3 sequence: CASRVVRDRGREQYF. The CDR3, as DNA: TGCGCCAGCAGGGTGGTCCGGGACAGGGGGCGCGAGCAGTACTTC.

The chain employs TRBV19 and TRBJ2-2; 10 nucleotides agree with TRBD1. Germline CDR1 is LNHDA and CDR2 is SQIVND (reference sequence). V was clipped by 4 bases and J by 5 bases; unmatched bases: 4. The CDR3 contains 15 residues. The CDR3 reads CASSTGTGATGELFF. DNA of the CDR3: TGTGCCAGTAGTACCGGGACAGGGGCAACCGGGGAGCTGTTTTTT.

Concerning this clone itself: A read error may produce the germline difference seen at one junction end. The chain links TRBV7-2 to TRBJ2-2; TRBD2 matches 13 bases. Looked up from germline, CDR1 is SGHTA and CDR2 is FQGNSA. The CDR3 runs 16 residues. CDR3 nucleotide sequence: TGTGCCAGCAGCCATGGGACTAGCGGGATCACCAGGGAGCTGTTTTTT. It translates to CASSHGTSGITRELFF.

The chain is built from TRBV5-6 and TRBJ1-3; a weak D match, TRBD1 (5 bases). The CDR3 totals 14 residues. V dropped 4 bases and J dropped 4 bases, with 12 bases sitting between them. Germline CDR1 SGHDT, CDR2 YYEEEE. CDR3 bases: TGTGCCAGCAGCCCGCAGGGTGCCGGAAACACCATATATTTT. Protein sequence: CASSPQGAGNTIYF.

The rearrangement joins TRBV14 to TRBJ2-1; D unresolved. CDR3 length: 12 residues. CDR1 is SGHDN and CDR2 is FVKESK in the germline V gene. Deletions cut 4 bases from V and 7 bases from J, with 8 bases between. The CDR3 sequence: CASSLQLNEQFF. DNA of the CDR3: TGTGCCAGCAGCCTTCAACTAAATGAGCAGTTCTTC.

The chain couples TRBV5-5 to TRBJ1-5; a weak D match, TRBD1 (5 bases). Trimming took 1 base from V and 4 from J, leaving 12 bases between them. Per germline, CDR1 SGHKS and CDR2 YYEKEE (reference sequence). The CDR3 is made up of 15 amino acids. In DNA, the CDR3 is TGTGCCAGCAGCTTGTCAGGACAAGGGAATCAGCCCCAGCATTTT. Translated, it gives CASSLSGQGNQPQHF.

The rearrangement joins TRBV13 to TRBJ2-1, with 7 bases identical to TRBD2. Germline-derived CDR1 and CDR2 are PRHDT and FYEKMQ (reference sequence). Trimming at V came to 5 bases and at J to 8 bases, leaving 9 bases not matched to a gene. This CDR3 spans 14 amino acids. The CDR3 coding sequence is TGTGCCAGCAGCCCGAACCGACTAGCATATGAGCAGTTCTTC. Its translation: CASSPNRLAYEQFF.

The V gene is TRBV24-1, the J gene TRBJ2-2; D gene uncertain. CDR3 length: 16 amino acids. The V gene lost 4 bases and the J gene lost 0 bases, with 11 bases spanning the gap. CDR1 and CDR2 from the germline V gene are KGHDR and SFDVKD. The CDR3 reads CATSDPLGPNTGELFF. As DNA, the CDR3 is TGTGCCACCAGTGACCCCCTTGGGCCGAACACCGGGGAGCTGTTTTTT.

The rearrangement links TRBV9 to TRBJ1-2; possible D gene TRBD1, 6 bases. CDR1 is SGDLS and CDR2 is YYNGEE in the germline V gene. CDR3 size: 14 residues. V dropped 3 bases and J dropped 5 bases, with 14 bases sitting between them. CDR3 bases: TGTGCCAGCAGCGGCGGACAGTCTAGTTATGGCTACACCTTC. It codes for CASSGGQSSYGYTF.